The following is a TCR beta chain sequence with its context. The sample comes from a study of identifying expanded T cells in peripheral blood. During the collection period, no donor immune events like infections were recorded. Repertoires were generated with immunoSEQ multiplex PCR, while TCRdb's copy carries only in-frame clones and drops some. The sample includes fewer than 60,000 clones, approximately 79% of them seen just once. The CDR3 has 12 amino acids. Trimming shortened V by 1 base and J by 9 bases, and 9 bases separated the two germline ends. Germline V gene data show CDR1 as SEHNR and CDR2 as FQNEAQ (reference sequence).

The chain joins TRBV7-9 to TRBJ1-1; D is unclear. The sequenced sample was blood. This receptor was obtained from a person aged 18 to 75 in good health. In DNA form, the CDR3 reads TGTGCCAGCAGCTTAGACACAGATAAAGCTTTCTTT. The encoded protein is CASSLDTDKAFF. The entire variable domain, with the rest obtained from reference TRBV7-9 and TRBJ1-1, is as follows: DTGVSQNPRHKITKRGQNVTFRCDPISEHNRLYWYRQTLGQGPEFLTYFQNEAQLEKSRLLSDRFSAERPKGSFSTLEIQRTEQGDSAMYLCASSLDTDKAFFGQGTRLTVV.